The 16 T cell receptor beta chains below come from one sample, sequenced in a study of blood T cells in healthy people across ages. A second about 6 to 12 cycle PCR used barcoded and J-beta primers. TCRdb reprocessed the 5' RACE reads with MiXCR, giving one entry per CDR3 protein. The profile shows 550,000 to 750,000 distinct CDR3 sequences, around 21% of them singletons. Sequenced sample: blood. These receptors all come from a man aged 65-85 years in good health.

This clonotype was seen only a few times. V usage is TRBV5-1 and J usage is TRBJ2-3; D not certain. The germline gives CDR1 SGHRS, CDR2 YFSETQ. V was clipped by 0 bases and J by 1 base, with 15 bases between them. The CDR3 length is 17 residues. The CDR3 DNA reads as TGCGCCAGCAGCTTGGGGTTGGGCGGTTCGGGCACAGATACGCAGTATTTT. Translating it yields CASSLGLGGSGTDTQYF.

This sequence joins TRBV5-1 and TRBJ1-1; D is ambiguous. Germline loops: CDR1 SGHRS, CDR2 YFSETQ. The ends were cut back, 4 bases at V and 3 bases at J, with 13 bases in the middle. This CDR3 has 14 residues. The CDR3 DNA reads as TGCGCCAGCAGCCTCACAGTGGTGGACACTGAAGCTTTCTTT. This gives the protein CASSLTVVDTEAFF.

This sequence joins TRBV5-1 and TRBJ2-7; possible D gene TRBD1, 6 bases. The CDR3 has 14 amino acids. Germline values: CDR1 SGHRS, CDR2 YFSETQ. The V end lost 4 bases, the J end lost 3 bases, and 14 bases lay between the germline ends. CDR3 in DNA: TGCGCCAGCAGCCCTGGACAGATTGTCTACGAGCAGTACTTC. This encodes CASSPGQIVYEQYF. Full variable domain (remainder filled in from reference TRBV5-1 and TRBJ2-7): KAGVTQTPRYLIKTRGQQVTLSCSPISGHRSVSWYQQTPGQGLQFLFEYFSETQRNKGNFPGRFSGRQFSNSRSEMNVSTLELGDSALYLCASSPGQIVYEQYFGPGTRLTVT.

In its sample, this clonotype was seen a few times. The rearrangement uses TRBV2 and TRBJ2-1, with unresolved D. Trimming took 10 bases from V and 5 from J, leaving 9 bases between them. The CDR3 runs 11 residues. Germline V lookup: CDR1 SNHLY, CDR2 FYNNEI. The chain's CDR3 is CATNLHNEQFF. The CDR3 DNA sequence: TGTGCCACCAACCTCCACAATGAGCAGTTCTTC.

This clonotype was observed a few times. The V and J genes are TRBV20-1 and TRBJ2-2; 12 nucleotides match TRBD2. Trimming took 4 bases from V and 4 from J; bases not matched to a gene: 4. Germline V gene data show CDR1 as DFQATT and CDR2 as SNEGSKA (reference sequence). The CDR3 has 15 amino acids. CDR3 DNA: TGCAGTGCTACGACTAGCGGGAGCGGCACCGGGGAGCTGTTTTTT. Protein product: CSATTSGSGTGELFF.

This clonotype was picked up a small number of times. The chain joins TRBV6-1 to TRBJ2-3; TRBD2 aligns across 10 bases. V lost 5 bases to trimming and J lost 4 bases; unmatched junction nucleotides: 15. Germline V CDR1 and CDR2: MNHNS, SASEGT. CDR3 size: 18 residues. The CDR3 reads CASSTGQNSGRTADTQYF. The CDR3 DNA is TGTGCCAGCAGTACAGGACAGAATAGCGGGAGGACTGCAGATACGCAGTATTTT.

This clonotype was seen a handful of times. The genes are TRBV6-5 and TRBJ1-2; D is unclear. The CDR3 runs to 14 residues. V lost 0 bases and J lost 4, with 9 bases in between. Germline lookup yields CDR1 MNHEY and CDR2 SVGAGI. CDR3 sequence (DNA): TGTGCCAGCAGTTACTCTACCAGAGGCTATGGCTACACCTTC. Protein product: CASSYSTRGYGYTF.

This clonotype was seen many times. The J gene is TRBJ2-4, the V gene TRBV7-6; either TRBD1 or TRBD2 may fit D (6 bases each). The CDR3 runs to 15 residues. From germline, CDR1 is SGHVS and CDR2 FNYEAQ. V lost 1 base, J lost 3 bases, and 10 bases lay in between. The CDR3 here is CASSLGGGGKNIQYF. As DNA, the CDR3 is TGTGCCAGCAGCTTAGGAGGGGGAGGCAAAAACATTCAGTACTTC. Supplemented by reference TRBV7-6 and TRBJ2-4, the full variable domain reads GAGVSQSPRYKVTKRGQDVALRCDPISGHVSLYWYRQALGQGPEFLTYFNYEAQQDKSGLPNDRFSAERPEGSISTLTIQRTEQRDSAMYRCASSLGGGGKNIQYFGAGTRLSVL.

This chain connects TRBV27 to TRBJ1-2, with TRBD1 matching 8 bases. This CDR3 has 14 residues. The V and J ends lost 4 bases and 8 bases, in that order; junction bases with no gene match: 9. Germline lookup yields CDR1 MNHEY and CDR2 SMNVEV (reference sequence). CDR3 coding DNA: TGTGCCAGCAGTTCTCCCTCGACAGGGGAAGGCTACACCTTC. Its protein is CASSSPSTGEGYTF.

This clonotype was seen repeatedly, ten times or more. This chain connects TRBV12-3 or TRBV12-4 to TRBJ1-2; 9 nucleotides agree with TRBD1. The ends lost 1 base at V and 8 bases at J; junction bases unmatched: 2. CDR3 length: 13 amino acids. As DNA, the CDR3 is TGTGCCAGCAGTTTAGACAGGGGGCGCGGCTACACCTTC. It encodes CASSLDRGRGYTF.

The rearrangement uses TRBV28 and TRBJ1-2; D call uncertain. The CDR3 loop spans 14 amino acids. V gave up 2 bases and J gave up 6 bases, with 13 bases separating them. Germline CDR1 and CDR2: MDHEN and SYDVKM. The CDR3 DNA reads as TGTGCCAGCAGTTTAAGGTATCGAGGGAATGGCTACACCTTC. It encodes CASSLRYRGNGYTF.

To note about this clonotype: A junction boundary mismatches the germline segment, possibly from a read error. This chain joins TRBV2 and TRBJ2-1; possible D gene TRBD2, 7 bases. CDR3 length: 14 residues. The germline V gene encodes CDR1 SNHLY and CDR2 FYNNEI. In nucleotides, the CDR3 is TGTGCCTGCAGTGAAGCGTTAGGGGGGGGTGAGCAGTTCTTC. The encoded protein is CACSEALGGGEQFF.

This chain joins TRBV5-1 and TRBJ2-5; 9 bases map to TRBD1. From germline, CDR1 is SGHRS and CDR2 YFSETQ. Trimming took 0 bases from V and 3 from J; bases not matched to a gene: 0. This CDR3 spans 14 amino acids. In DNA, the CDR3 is TGCGCCAGCAGCTTGGGGGACAGGGAAGAGACCCAGTACTTC. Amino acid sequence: CASSLGDREETQYF.

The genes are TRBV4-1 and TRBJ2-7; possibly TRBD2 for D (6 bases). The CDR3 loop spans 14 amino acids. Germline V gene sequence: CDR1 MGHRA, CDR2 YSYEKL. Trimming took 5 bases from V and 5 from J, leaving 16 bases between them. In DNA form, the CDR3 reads TGCGCCAGCAGCTCAGGAGGGGTACTTGACGAGCAGTACTTC. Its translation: CASSSGGVLDEQYF.

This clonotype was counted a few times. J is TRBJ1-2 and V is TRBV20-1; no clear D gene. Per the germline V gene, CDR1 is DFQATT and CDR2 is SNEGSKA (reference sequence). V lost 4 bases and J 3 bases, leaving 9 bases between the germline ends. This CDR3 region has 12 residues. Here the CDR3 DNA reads TGCAGTGCTACGGGGAGCGACTATGGCTACACCTTC. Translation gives CSATGSDYGYTF.

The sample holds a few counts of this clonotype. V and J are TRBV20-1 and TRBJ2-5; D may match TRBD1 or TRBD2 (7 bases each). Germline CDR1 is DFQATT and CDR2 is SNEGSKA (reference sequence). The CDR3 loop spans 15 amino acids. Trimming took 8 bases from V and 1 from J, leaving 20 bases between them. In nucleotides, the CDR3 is TGCAGTCCATTTCAGGGGGGGGGTCGCCAAGAGACCCAGTACTTC. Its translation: CSPFQGGGRQETQYF.